The 4 T cell receptor beta chains in this list originate from one sample, sequenced in a study of tumor-infiltrating lymphocytes in localized non-small cell lung cancer. Sequencing was performed with immunoSEQ multiplex PCR; in TCRdb, only in-frame clones are kept and a portion is missing. This table holds some 13,000 clones, approximately 74% found once. Sequenced material: uninvolved lung tissue not adjacent to the tumor. These receptors all stem from a human donor with non-small cell lung cancer.

This chain connects TRBV4-3 to TRBJ2-2, with a possible D match to TRBD1 (6 bases). The CDR3 extends over 18 amino acids. Germline CDR1 reads LGHNA; CDR2 reads YSLEER. V shed 0 bases and J shed 0 bases, with 14 bases lying between them. The CDR3 nucleotides are TGCGCCAGCAGCCAAGATCTAACAGGGCCCACGAACACCGGGGAGCTGTTTTTT. This sequence encodes CASSQDLTGPTNTGELFF.

This clone showed up just a few times. J is TRBJ2-5 and V is TRBV12-5, with D perhaps TRBD1 (7 bases). Per germline, CDR1 LGHNT and CDR2 FRNRAP. The CDR3 extends over 14 amino acids. V lost 7 bases, J lost 5 bases, and 17 bases lay in between. The CDR3 loop is CASADRVRGETQYF. The CDR3 coding sequence is TGTGCTAGTGCCGACAGGGTTCGGGGGGAGACCCAGTACTTC.

CDR3 protein: CASNVGQGGDTEAFF. The CDR3 bases are TGTGCCAGTAATGTTGGGCAGGGTGGGGACACTGAAGCTTTCTTT. The rearrangement links TRBV19 to TRBJ1-1, with TRBD1 as a possible D gene (5 bases). From germline, CDR1 is LNHDA and CDR2 SQIVND (reference sequence). This CDR3 has 15 residues. Trimming removed 7 bases at V and 3 bases at J, with 18 bases between.

This clone was seen more than once but under ten times. The chain employs TRBV5-1 and TRBJ2-7; tentatively, D is TRBD1 (5 bases). V was trimmed by 4 bases and J by 5 bases, leaving 19 bases between them. From germline, CDR1 is SGHRS and CDR2 YFSETQ. CDR3 length: 15 residues. This CDR3 reads CASSETAGWINEQYF. Written as DNA, the CDR3 is TGCGCCAGCAGCGAGACGGCAGGGTGGATCAACGAGCAGTACTTC.